Below are 31 T cell receptor beta chains sequenced from a single sample in a study of identical twins. TCRdb itself ran the 5' RACE reads through MiXCR, one entry per CDR3 protein. The top ten clones hold just over 7% of a sample with 300,000 to 400,000 distinct CDR3 sequences, about 12% of them seen once. This sample also belongs to another study, concerning yellow fever vaccine responses in identical twins.

The specimen was CD8+ T cells sorted from blood. The receptors stem from a young woman in good health.

This clonotype has more than one count but fewer than ten. The chain is built from TRBV3-1 and TRBJ2-1; D is tentatively TRBD1 or TRBD2 (5 bases each). The CDR3 runs to 17 residues. Germline loops: CDR1 LGHDT, CDR2 YNNKEL (reference sequence). V lost 0 bases to trimming and J lost 0 bases, with 12 bases between them. CDR3 nucleotides: TGTGCCAGCAGCCAAGATCAGGGACCAAGCTCCTACAATGAGCAGTTCTTC. Translated, it gives CASSQDQGPSSYNEQFF.

The chain joins TRBV27 to TRBJ2-1; 8 bases agree with TRBD2. Germline V gene lookup returns CDR1 MNHEY and CDR2 SMNVEV (reference sequence). The CDR3 has 16 amino acids. V was pared by 7 bases and J by 2 bases, with 10 bases of the junction left unmatched. The CDR3: CASNLVAGGPYNEQFF. The CDR3 nucleotides are TGTGCCAGCAACCTCGTGGCGGGAGGCCCCTACAATGAGCAGTTCTTC.

The chain is built from TRBV15 and TRBJ2-3; D uncertain. The CDR3 extends over 15 amino acids. Germline V gene lookup returns CDR1 LNHNV and CDR2 YYDKDF (reference sequence). V lost 3 bases and J 1 base, leaving 11 bases between the germline ends. In DNA, the CDR3 is TGTGCCACCAGCAGGGCCCTTGTGGGCACAGATACGCAGTATTTT. Protein: CATSRALVGTDTQYF.

This clonotype was seen a few times. The chain joins TRBV9 to TRBJ1-5, with a weak D call TRBD1 (6 bases). Germline loops: CDR1 SGDLS, CDR2 YYNGEE. Trimming stripped 0 bases from V and 3 bases from J, with 10 bases between. The CDR3 has 15 residues. As DNA, the CDR3 is TGTGCCAGCAGCGTAGGGGCAGGGGACAATCAGCCCCAGCATTTT. Translating it yields CASSVGAGDNQPQHF. Combining the CDR3 with reference TRBV9 and TRBJ1-5 gives the whole variable domain DSGVTQTPKHLITATGQRVTLRCSPRSGDLSVYWYQQSLDQGLQFLIQYYNGEERAKGNILERFSAQQFPDLHSELNLSSLELGDSALYFCASSVGAGDNQPQHFGDGTRLSIL.

This clonotype was seen only a few times. The chain links TRBV7-9 to TRBJ1-1, with TRBD1 identical over 7 bases. CDR3 length: 15 residues. The germline CDR1 and CDR2 sequences are SEHNR and FQNEAQ (reference sequence). J lost 3 bases, V lost 0 bases, and 4 bases had no gene match. The CDR3 sequence: CASSLAQGVDTEAFF. CDR3 sequence (DNA): TGTGCCAGCAGCTTAGCGCAGGGGGTTGACACTGAAGCTTTCTTT.

The J gene is TRBJ2-1, the V gene TRBV7-9; 9 positions agree with TRBD1. Per the germline V gene, CDR1 is SEHNR and CDR2 is FQNEAQ (reference sequence). The V segment lost 8 bases and the J segment 3 bases; nucleotides outside the gene matches: 5. The CDR3 is 14 residues long. The CDR3 sequence: CASASGQGYNEQFF. The CDR3 nucleotides read TGTGCCAGCGCCTCGGGACAGGGCTACAATGAGCAGTTCTTC.

The chain carries TRBV15 and TRBJ2-5, with 9 bases that match TRBD2. This CDR3 spans 14 amino acids. V shed 5 bases, J shed 5 bases, and the junction held 6 bases outside the gene matches. Germline V gene lookup returns CDR1 LNHNV and CDR2 YYDKDF (reference sequence). CDR3 bases: TGTGCCACCAGCGATAGCGGGAGCGGGGAGACCCAGTACTTC. This translates into CATSDSGSGETQYF. Supplemented by reference TRBV15 and TRBJ2-5, the full variable domain reads DAMVIQNPRYQVTQFGKPVTLSCSQTLNHNVMYWYQQKSSQAPKLLFHYYDKDFNNEADTPDNFQSRRPNTSFCFLDIRSPGLGDTAMYLCATSDSGSGETQYFGPGTRLLVL.

This clonotype came up a few times. V usage is TRBV4-2 and J usage is TRBJ2-2; TRBD2 matches at 8 bases. The germline V gene has CDR1 LGHNA and CDR2 YNFKEQ. The CDR3 covers 19 residues. Trimming at V came to 3 bases and at J to 3 bases, leaving 15 bases not matched to a gene. Written as DNA, the CDR3 is TGTGCCAGCAGCCACGCCGACTCAACGGGGGGGCGGGACACCGGGGAGCTGTTTTTT. This codes for CASSHADSTGGRDTGELFF.

The gene calls are TRBV12-3 or TRBV12-4 and TRBJ2-3; 9 bases match TRBD2. The V and J ends lost 6 bases and 3 bases, in that order; junction bases with no gene match: 10. The CDR3 loop spans 16 amino acids. The DNA of the CDR3 is TGTGCCAGCAGCCCATGGGCGGGAGGGCCGACAGATACGCAGTATTTT. It translates to CASSPWAGGPTDTQYF.

The sample holds one count of this clonotype. The J gene is TRBJ2-7, the V gene TRBV28, with D perhaps assigned TRBD1 or TRBD2 (6 bases each). The V end lost 3 bases, the J end lost 5 bases, and 20 bases lay between the germline ends. Germline lookup yields CDR1 MDHEN and CDR2 SYDVKM. CDR3 length: 16 amino acids. In DNA form, the CDR3 reads TGTGCCAGCAGTTTCGGTTCCCCCGGGGGCGGAAACGAGCAGTACTTC. Amino acid sequence: CASSFGSPGGGNEQYF.

J is TRBJ2-5 and V is TRBV28; 7 nucleotides align to TRBD2. The germline CDR1 and CDR2 sequences are MDHEN and SYDVKM. The CDR3 totals 15 residues. V lost 5 bases to trimming and J lost 4 bases; unmatched junction nucleotides: 10. CDR3 nucleotides: TGTGCCAGCAGTAAAAGACCGGGAGGACTAGAGACCCAGTACTTC. It translates to CASSKRPGGLETQYF.

The rearrangement links TRBV25-1 to TRBJ1-4; tentative D call: TRBD1 (5 bases). The CDR3 consists of 14 residues. V lost 5 bases to trimming and J lost 8 bases, with 15 bases between them. Germline CDR1 reads MGHDK; CDR2 reads SYGVNS. CDR3 bases: TGTGCCAGCAGTTACCGGGACGGAAAAGAAAAACTGTTTTTT. It encodes CASSYRDGKEKLFF.

The V call is TRBV7-9, the J call TRBJ2-4; a possible D gene is TRBD2 (7 bases). The V gene's germline CDR1 is SEHNR and CDR2 FQNEAQ (reference sequence). The CDR3 has 16 amino acids. The V end lost 3 bases, the J end lost 0 bases, and 12 bases lay between the germline ends. CDR3 sequence reads: CASSFTGGLAKNIQYF. DNA of the CDR3: TGTGCCAGCAGCTTTACGGGGGGCCTAGCCAAAAACATTCAGTACTTC. The full variable domain, rest sourced from reference TRBV7-9 and TRBJ2-4, is DTGVSQNPRHKITKRGQNVTFRCDPISEHNRLYWYRQTLGQGPEFLTYFQNEAQLEKSRLLSDRFSAERPKGSFSTLEIQRTEQGDSAMYLCASSFTGGLAKNIQYFGAGTRLSVL.

J is TRBJ2-5 and V is TRBV12-3 or TRBV12-4; 9 bases map to TRBD2. The length of the CDR3 is 16 residues. The V and J ends lost 8 bases and 5 bases, in that order; junction bases with no gene match: 15. This CDR3 is CASRSFAGGQGETQYF. In nucleotides, the CDR3 is TGTGCCAGCCGCTCCTTTGCGGGGGGGCAAGGGGAGACCCAGTACTTC.

V and J are TRBV20-1 and TRBJ2-1; 7 bases line up with TRBD2. The germline V gene encodes CDR1 DFQATT and CDR2 SNEGSKA (reference sequence). This CDR3 comprises 14 residues. J lost 6 bases, V lost 1 base, and 6 bases had no gene match. CDR3 sequence: CSARGGRIGNEQFF. DNA of the CDR3: TGCAGTGCTAGAGGCGGGAGAATCGGCAATGAGCAGTTCTTC.

This clonotype was picked up a small number of times. The genes are TRBV7-8 and TRBJ2-2, with D possibly being TRBD2 (6 bases). This CDR3 is 16 amino acids long. V lost 2 bases and J 1 base, leaving 11 bases between the germline ends. CDR1 is SGHVS and CDR2 is FQNEAQ in the germline V gene. CDR3 sequence reads: CASSLNGGWNTGELFF. DNA for the CDR3: TGTGCCAGCAGCTTAAATGGGGGGTGGAACACCGGGGAGCTGTTTTTT. The full variable domain, its missing parts supplied by reference TRBV7-8 and TRBJ2-2, is GAGVSQSPRYKVAKRGQDVALRCDPISGHVSLFWYQQALGQGPEFLTYFQNEAQLDKSGLPSDRFFAERPEGSVSTLKIQRTQQEDSAVYLCASSLNGGWNTGELFFGEGSRLTVL.

The chain carries TRBV7-9 and TRBJ2-3; 7 bases agree with TRBD1. In germline, CDR1 is SEHNR, CDR2 FQNEAQ (reference sequence). This CDR3 is built from 16 residues. V lost 5 bases and J lost 2; bases outside the gene matches: 10. CDR3 region: CASSLTQGEFTDTQYF. CDR3 coding DNA: TGTGCCAGCAGCCTCACCCAGGGGGAATTCACAGATACGCAGTATTTT.

This clonotype was seen only a few times. The gene calls are TRBV28 and TRBJ1-1; TRBD1 agrees at 8 bases. V was clipped by 4 bases and J by 1 base; unmatched bases: 8. This CDR3 spans 16 amino acids. CDR1 is MDHEN and CDR2 is SYDVKM in the germline V gene. The CDR3 nucleotides read TGTGCCAGCAGTTACCCAGGGGGCCAATCGAACACTGAAGCTTTCTTT. This sequence encodes CASSYPGGQSNTEAFF.

The chain has TRBV2 and TRBJ1-2; maybe TRBD1 (5 bases). V lost 6 bases and J lost 4, with 12 bases in between. Germline CDR1 and CDR2: SNHLY and FYNNEI. The CDR3 runs 13 residues. The CDR3 protein is CASSGRVSYGYTF. The DNA of the CDR3 is TGTGCCAGCAGCGGCAGGGTGAGCTATGGCTACACCTTC.

The gene calls are TRBV2 and TRBJ2-3; D possibly corresponds to TRBD1 (6 bases). V lost 7 bases, J lost 3 bases, and 20 bases lay in between. Germline V CDR1 and CDR2: SNHLY, FYNNEI. This CDR3 is 16 amino acids long. CDR3 sequence: CASTNTWGQGTDTQYF. DNA of the CDR3: TGTGCCAGCACTAACACATGGGGGCAAGGGACAGATACGCAGTATTTT. Based on the CDR3 plus reference TRBV2 and TRBJ2-3, the full variable domain is EPEVTQTPSHQVTQMGQEVILRCVPISNHLYFYWYRQILGQKVEFLVSFYNNEISEKSEIFDDQFSVERPDGSNFTLKIRSTKLEDSAMYFCASTNTWGQGTDTQYFGPGTRLTVL.

The J gene is TRBJ2-6, the V gene TRBV28, with D possibly being TRBD1 or TRBD2 (5 bases each). This CDR3 is built from 17 residues. With 8 bases removed from V and 2 bases from J, the gap between germline ends came to 19 bases. CDR1 is MDHEN, CDR2 SYDVKM, per germline. The chain's CDR3 is CASLGVTAGTGANVLTF. CDR3 nucleotides: TGTGCCAGCCTGGGGGTCACCGCAGGAACTGGGGCCAACGTCCTGACTTTC.

Here the CDR3 reads CASSRRDRENEQYF. CDR3 sequence (DNA): TGCGCCAGCAGCCGCCGGGACAGGGAGAACGAGCAGTACTTC. The V call is TRBV4-1, the J call TRBJ2-7; 9 nucleotides align to TRBD1. J lost 5 bases, V lost 4 bases, and 6 bases had no gene match. Germline V lookup: CDR1 MGHRA, CDR2 YSYEKL. The CDR3 is made up of 14 amino acids.

This clonotype was seen only a few times. The V gene is TRBV6-2 or TRBV6-3, the J gene TRBJ2-7; 9 positions match TRBD2. The length of the CDR3 is 16 residues. The germline CDR1 and CDR2 sequences are MNHEY and SVGEGT. V was pared by 0 bases and J by 4 bases, with 7 bases of the junction left unmatched. This CDR3 reads CASSYSRVAGDYEQYF. CDR3 DNA: TGTGCCAGCAGTTACTCGAGAGTAGCGGGGGATTACGAGCAGTACTTC.

The rearrangement joins TRBV10-3 to TRBJ2-2; TRBD2 matches at 9 bases. The J segment lost 6 bases and the V segment lost 5 bases, leaving 7 bases of the junction unmatched. CDR1 and CDR2 (germline): ENHRY, SYGVKD. The CDR3 covers 15 residues. The DNA of the CDR3 is TGTGCCATCAGTTCTAGCGGGAACGGAGCCGGGGAGCTGTTTTTT. Residues: CAISSSGNGAGELFF.

The genes are TRBV7-9 and TRBJ2-1; 10 nucleotides line up with TRBD2. The V and J ends lost 4 bases and 5 bases, in that order; junction bases with no gene match: 8. Germline V gene sequence: CDR1 SEHNR, CDR2 FQNEAQ (reference sequence). The CDR3 runs 16 residues. As DNA, the CDR3 is TGTGCCAGCAGCTCCCTAAGCGGGAGGGACCACAATGAGCAGTTCTTC. Its translation is CASSSLSGRDHNEQFF.

This clonotype showed up just a few times. The chain joins TRBV11-2 to TRBJ2-7, with D maybe TRBD1 (5 bases). CDR3 length equals 15 residues. V lost 1 base, J lost 1 base, and 11 bases lay in between. Germline V gene sequence: CDR1 SGHAT, CDR2 FQNNGV. The CDR3, as DNA: TGTGCCAGCAGCTTAGGGCTGACAGAATCCTACGAGCAGTACTTC. This codes for CASSLGLTESYEQYF.

This clonotype was observed a few times. The gene calls are TRBV27 and TRBJ2-1; the match to TRBD2 covers 10 bases. V lost 0 bases to trimming and J lost 3 bases; unmatched junction nucleotides: 11. The CDR3 extends over 19 amino acids. CDR1 MNHEY and CDR2 SMNVEV come from the germline V gene (reference sequence). This CDR3 is CASSLSSFSGTSVYNEQFF. The CDR3 bases are TGTGCCAGCAGTTTATCGAGTTTTAGTGGGACTAGCGTCTACAATGAGCAGTTCTTC.

The chain employs TRBV7-6 and TRBJ2-1, with 7 bases aligning to TRBD2. The CDR3 is 15 amino acids. Unmatched junction bases numbered 12, after V lost 5 bases and J lost 8 bases. Looked up from germline, CDR1 is SGHVS and CDR2 is FNYEAQ. For the CDR3, the DNA is TGTGCCAGCAGCACAGCCCGGGACTACAAAGATGAGCAGTTCTTC. Amino acids: CASSTARDYKDEQFF.

The CDR3 is CASSESNYNEQFF. DNA for the CDR3: TGTGCCAGCAGTGAGTCGAACTACAATGAGCAGTTCTTC. The chain carries TRBV2 and TRBJ2-1, with D unresolved. Trimming removed 3 bases at V and 3 bases at J, with 6 bases between. The CDR3 length is 13 residues. Germline-derived CDR1 and CDR2 are SNHLY and FYNNEI. Full variable domain (rest looked up from reference TRBV2 and TRBJ2-1): EPEVTQTPSHQVTQMGQEVILRCVPISNHLYFYWYRQILGQKVEFLVSFYNNEISEKSEIFDDQFSVERPDGSNFTLKIRSTKLEDSAMYFCASSESNYNEQFFGPGTRLTVL.

The rearrangement joins TRBV5-8 to TRBJ1-2; D call uncertain. CDR3 length: 15 amino acids. Germline V gene sequence: CDR1 SGHTS, CDR2 YDEGEE. Trimming cost V 4 bases and J 0 bases, with 13 bases left between them. The CDR3 reads CASSANFVSNYGYTF. CDR3 coding DNA: TGTGCCAGCAGCGCCAACTTCGTATCTAACTATGGCTACACCTTC.

V and J are TRBV20-1 and TRBJ2-7; 7 bases are shared with TRBD1. The CDR3 totals 15 residues. CDR1 is DFQATT, CDR2 SNEGSKA, per germline (reference sequence). The J segment lost 3 bases and the V segment lost 0 bases, leaving 8 bases of the junction unmatched. CDR3 coding DNA: TGCAGTGCTAGAGAAGACGGGACAGACTACTACGAGCAGTACTTC. Protein: CSAREDGTDYYEQYF.